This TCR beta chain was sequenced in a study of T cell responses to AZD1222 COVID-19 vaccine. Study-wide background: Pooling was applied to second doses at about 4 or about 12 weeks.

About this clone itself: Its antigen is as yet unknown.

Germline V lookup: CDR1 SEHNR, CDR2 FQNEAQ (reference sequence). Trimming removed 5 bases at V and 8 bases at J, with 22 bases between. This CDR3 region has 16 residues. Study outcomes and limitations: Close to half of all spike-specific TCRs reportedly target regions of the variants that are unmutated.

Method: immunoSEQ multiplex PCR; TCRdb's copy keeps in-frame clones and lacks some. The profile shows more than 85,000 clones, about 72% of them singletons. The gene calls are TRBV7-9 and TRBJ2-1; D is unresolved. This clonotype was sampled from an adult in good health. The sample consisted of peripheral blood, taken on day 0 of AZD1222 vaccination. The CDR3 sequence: CASSPRRNQRVYEQFF. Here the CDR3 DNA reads TGTGCCAGCAGCCCTCGTAGGAACCAACGGGTCTATGAGCAGTTCTTC.